This record covers a single T cell receptor (beta chain). This sample was taken from a study of blood T cell repertoires in COVID-19. On the study more broadly: The study drew acute and convalescent COVID-19 samples from the United States, Italy and Spain.

Assay used: immunoSEQ multiplex PCR; TCRdb lists only in-frame clones, some missing. The repertoire holds roughly 200,000 clones, with approximately 85% as singletons. This CDR3 is built from 15 residues. Trimming took off 2 bases at V and 0 bases at J, with 7 bases between the two ends. CDR1 is MDHEN, CDR2 SYDVKM, per germline. The origin of this receptor is a woman aged 55-69 years with acute or convalescent COVID-19. The sequenced material came from peripheral blood. The rearrangement uses TRBV28 and TRBJ2-2, with TRBD2 as a possible D gene (6 bases). The CDR3 DNA sequence: TGTGCCAGCAGTTTAGGAGGGGCGAACACCGGGGAGCTGTTTTTT. Protein product: CASSLGGANTGELFF.